This TCR beta chain comes out of a study of technical replicates of blood from several donors listed by TCRdb under 2017. The CDR3 runs 15 amino acids, cysteine and phenylalanine included. The kept DNA is CDR3 alone, 45 bases in frame from the first base. At the junction V is shortened by 6 bases and J by 4 bases; bases outside the gene matches: 6. The germline V gene specifies MNHEY as CDR1 and SVGAGI as CDR2. Library generation was performed with the immunoSEQ multiplex PCR assay. This is the immuneACCESS table as TCRdb keeps it, with only in-frame sequences that have V and J called. A part of the clones is gone; compared with another copy, unresolved V genes explain less than half, and the rest is unexplained. Present in this sample are under 80,000 clones, about nine tenths of which were seen just once. Clones ranked in the top ten supply roughly 4.9% of the sample. About this clone: This clone's antigen is unknown. No much larger clone is present one base from it, and per-base qualities are unavailable.

This clonotype was sampled from a human donor in good health. Some clones in this sample may be carry-over from other donors' samples. Sequenced: PBMCs. The rearrangement combines TRBV6-5 with TRBJ1-3; 10 bases in the middle match TRBD1. The CDR3 reads as follows: CASSTGTGAGNTIYF. The sequenced DNA is TGTGCCAGCAGCACAGGGACAGGGGCAGGAAACACCATATATTTT.